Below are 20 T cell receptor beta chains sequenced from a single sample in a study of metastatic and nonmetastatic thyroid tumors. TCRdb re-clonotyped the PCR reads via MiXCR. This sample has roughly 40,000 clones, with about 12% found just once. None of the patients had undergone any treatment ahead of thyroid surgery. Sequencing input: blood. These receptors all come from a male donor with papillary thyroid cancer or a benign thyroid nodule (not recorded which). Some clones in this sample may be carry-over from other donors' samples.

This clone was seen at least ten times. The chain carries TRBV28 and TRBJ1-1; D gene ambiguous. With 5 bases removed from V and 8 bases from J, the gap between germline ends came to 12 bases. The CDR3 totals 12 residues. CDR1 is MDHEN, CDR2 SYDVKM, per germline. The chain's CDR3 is CASSIGGIEAFF. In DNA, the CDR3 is TGTGCCAGCAGTATCGGAGGGATAGAAGCTTTCTTT.

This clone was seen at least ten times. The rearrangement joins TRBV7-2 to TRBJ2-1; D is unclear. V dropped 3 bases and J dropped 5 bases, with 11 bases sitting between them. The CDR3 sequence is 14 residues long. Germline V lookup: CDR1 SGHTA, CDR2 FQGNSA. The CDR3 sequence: CASSFPLIDNEQFF. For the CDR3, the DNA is TGTGCCAGCAGCTTCCCCCTTATCGACAATGAGCAGTTCTTC.

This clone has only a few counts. The CDR3 DNA reads as TGTGCCAGCAGTTTTGGACTAGCGGGAGGCTGGCAGTTCTTC. This gives the protein CASSFGLAGGWQFF. This chain links TRBV6-5 with TRBJ2-1; 14 nucleotides agree with TRBD2. V trimming: 4 bases; J trimming: 12 bases; junction bases outside the gene matches: 5. This CDR3 is built from 14 residues. Per germline, CDR1 MNHEY and CDR2 SVGAGI.

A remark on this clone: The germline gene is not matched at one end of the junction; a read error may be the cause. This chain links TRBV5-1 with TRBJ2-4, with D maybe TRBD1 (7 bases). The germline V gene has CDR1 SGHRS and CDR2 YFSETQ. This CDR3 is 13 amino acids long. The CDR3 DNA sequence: TGCACCAGCAGCCCTCAGGGGGGAGACATTCAGTACTTC. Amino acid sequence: CTSSPQGGDIQYF.

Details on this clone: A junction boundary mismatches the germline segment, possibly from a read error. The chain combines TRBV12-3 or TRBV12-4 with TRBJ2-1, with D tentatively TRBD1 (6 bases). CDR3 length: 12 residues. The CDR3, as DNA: TGTGCCAGCATCCGACACAGGGTGGTCGCGGTCTTC. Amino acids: CASIRHRVVAVF.

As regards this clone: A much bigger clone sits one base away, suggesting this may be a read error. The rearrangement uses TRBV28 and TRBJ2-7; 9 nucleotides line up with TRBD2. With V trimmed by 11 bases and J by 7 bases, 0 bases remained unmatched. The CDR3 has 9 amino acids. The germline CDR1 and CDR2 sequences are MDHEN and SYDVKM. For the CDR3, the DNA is TGTGCCGCGGGGGGGGAGCAGTACTTC. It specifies CAAGGEQYF.

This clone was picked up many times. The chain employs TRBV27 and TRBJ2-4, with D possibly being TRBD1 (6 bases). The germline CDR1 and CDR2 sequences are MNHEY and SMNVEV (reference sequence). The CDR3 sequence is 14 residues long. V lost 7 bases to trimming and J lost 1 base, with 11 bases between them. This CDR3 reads CASTGQSAKNIQYF. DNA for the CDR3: TGTGCCAGCACCGGACAGTCTGCCAAAAACATTCAGTACTTC.

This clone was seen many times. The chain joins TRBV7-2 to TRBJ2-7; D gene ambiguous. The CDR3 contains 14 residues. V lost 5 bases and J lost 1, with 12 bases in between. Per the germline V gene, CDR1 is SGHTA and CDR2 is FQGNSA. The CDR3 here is CASSPRTASYEQYF. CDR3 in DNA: TGTGCCAGCAGCCCGCGAACGGCGTCCTACGAGCAGTACTTC.

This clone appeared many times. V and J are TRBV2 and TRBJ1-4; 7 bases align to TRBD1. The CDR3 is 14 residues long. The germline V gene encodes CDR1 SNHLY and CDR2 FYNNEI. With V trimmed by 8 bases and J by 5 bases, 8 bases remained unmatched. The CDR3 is CASLTARGNEKLFF. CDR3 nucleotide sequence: TGTGCCAGCTTGACGGCCAGGGGGAATGAAAAACTGTTTTTT.

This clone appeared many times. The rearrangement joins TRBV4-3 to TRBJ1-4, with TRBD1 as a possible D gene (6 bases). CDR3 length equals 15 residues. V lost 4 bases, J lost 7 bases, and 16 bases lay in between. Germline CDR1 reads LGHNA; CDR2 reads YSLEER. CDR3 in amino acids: CASSPRGGGGEKLFF. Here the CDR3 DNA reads TGCGCCAGCAGCCCCAGAGGGGGGGGAGGTGAAAAACTGTTTTTT.

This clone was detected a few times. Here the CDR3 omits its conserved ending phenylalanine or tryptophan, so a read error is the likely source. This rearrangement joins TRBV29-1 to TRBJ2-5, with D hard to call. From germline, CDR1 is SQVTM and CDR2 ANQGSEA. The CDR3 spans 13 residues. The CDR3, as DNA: TGCATCGTTGAAATCGGGCCCGGGGAGACCCAGTACCTC. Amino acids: CIVEIGPGETQYL.

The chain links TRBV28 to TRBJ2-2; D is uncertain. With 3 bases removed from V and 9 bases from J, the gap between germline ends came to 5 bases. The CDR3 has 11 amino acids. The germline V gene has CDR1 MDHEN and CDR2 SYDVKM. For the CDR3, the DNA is TGTGCCAGCAGTTTTGCTTGGGAGCTGTTTTTT. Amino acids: CASSFAWELFF. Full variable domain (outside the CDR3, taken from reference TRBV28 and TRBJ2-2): DVKVTQSSRYLVKRTGEKVFLECVQDMDHENMFWYRQDPGLGLRLIYFSYDVKMKEKGDIPEGYSVSREKKERFSLILESASTNQTSMYLCASSFAWELFFGEGSRLTVL.

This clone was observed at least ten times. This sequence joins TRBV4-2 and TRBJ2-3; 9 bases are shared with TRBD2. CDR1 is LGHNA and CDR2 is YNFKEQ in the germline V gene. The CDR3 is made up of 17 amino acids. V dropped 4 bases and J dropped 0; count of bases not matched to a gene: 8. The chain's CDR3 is CASSLLTSGSSTDTQYF. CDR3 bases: TGTGCCAGCAGCCTACTGACTAGCGGTTCTAGCACAGATACGCAGTATTTT.

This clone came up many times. CDR3 sequence: CASSPGVGELFF. The CDR3 DNA reads as TGTGCCAGCAGCCCAGGGGTCGGGGAGCTGTTTTTT. The J gene is TRBJ2-2, the V gene TRBV6-1, with a possible D match to TRBD1 (6 bases). The CDR3 has 12 amino acids. Germline V gene data show CDR1 as MNHNS and CDR2 as SASEGT. The V and J ends lost 6 bases and 7 bases respectively, with 9 bases between them.

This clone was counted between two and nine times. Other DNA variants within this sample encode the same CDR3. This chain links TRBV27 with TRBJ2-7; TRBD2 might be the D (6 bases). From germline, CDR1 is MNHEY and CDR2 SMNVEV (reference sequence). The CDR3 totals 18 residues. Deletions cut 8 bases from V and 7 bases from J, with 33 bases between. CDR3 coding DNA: TGTGCCAGCGGACTATTGGCTACCCCGGGGCCACGACCTTATGAGCAGTACTTC. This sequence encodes CASGLLATPGPRPYEQYF.

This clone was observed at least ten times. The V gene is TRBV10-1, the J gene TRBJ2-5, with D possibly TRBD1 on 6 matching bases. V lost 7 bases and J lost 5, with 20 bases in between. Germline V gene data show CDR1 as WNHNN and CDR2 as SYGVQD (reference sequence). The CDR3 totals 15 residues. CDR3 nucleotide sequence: TGCGCCAGCAACCGGACAGCCCTCCGTTGGGAGACCCAGTACTTC. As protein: CASNRTALRWETQYF.

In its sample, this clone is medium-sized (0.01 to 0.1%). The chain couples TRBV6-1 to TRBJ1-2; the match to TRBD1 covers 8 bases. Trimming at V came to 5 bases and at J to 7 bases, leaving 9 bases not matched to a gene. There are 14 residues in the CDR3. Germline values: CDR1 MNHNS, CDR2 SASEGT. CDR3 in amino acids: CASSNRGGGGGYTF. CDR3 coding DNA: TGTGCCAGCAGTAACAGGGGGGGAGGTGGTGGCTACACCTTC.

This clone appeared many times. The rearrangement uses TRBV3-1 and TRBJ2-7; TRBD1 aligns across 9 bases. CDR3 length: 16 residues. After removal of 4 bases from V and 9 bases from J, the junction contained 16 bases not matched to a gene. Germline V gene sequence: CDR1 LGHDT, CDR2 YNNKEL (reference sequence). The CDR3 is CASSRGPGQGSPGQYF. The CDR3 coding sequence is TGTGCCAGCAGCCGGGGGCCGGGACAGGGTTCCCCTGGGCAGTACTTC.

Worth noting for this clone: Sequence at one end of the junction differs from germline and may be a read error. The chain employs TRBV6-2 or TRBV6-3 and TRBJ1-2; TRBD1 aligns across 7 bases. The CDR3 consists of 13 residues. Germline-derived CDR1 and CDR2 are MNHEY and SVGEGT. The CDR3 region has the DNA TGTGTCAGCACCCTGGGACAGACATATGGCTACACCTTC. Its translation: CVSTLGQTYGYTF.

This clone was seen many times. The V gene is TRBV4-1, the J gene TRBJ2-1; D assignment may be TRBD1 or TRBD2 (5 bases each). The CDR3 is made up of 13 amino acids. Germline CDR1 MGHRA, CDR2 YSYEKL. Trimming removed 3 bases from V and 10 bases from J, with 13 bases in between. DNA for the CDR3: TGCGCCAGCAGCCAGGGACGAGAAAGGGAGCAGTTCTTC. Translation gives CASSQGREREQFF.